This entry lists 13 T cell receptor beta chains sequenced from one sample in a study of response to subunit inactivated influenza vaccine. Using its own MiXCR run on the RT-PCR reads, TCRdb lists one record per CDR3 protein. The table shows about 610,000 distinct CDR3 sequences, with approximately 15% occurring only once. Sequencing used PBMCs from blood, obtained 11 to 12 days after vaccination. The receptors shown here come from a man between 45 and 60 years old who received an inactivated influenza vaccine.

In its sample, this clonotype was seen a few times. The chain recombines TRBV9 with TRBJ2-2; weak D call: TRBD1 (6 bases). The CDR3 is 15 residues long. The germline V gene has CDR1 SGDLS and CDR2 YYNGEE. The V gene lost 3 bases and the J gene lost 4 bases, with 13 bases spanning the gap. The CDR3 loop reads CASSAPGTSTGELFF. The CDR3 DNA is TGTGCCAGCAGCGCTCCCGGGACAAGCACCGGGGAGCTGTTTTTT.

Many counts were recorded for this clonotype. V usage is TRBV28 and J usage is TRBJ1-2; 7 nucleotides match TRBD1. This CDR3 has 13 residues. Germline trimming cut 3 bases from V and 6 bases from J; bases unmatched to any gene: 4. CDR1 is MDHEN, CDR2 SYDVKM, per germline. CDR3 loop: CASSFVQGNGYTF. CDR3 bases: TGTGCCAGCAGTTTTGTACAGGGGAATGGCTACACCTTC.

This clonotype has ten or more counts. J is TRBJ2-7 and V is TRBV6-5; D not certain. V lost 4 bases and J lost 4, with 14 bases in between. Germline V gene data show CDR1 as MNHEY and CDR2 as SVGAGI. This CDR3 spans 14 amino acids. CDR3: CASSLSATSYEQYF. Written as DNA, the CDR3 is TGTGCCAGCAGTTTATCGGCTACTTCATACGAGCAGTACTTC.

There are a few counts of this clonotype. The V gene is TRBV7-2, the J gene TRBJ1-2; the D is unclear. V was cut by 4 bases and J by 4 bases, with 7 bases left in between. Germline assignment: CDR1 SGHTA and CDR2 FQGNSA. CDR3 length: 12 residues. CDR3 DNA sequence: TGTGCCAGCAGCTCCCTGGGCTATGGCTACACCTTC. Amino acids: CASSSLGYGYTF.

The CDR3 reads CASRRAVGGTGELFF. The DNA of the CDR3 is TGCGCCAGCAGAAGGGCGGTCGGGGGCACCGGGGAGCTGTTTTTT. The genes are TRBV5-1 and TRBJ2-2; maybe TRBD2 (6 bases). Trimming shortened V by 5 bases and J by 4 bases, and 15 bases separated the two germline ends. This CDR3 spans 15 amino acids. CDR1 and CDR2 from the germline V gene are SGHRS and YFSETQ.

V usage is TRBV29-1 and J usage is TRBJ2-1; 12 positions match TRBD2. Losses at the gene ends were 6 bases for V and 9 bases for J; bases not matched to a gene: 9. In germline, CDR1 is SQVTM, CDR2 ANQGSEA. There are 14 residues in the CDR3. The CDR3 nucleotides are TGCAGCGTGGACCTAGCGGGGGGGCCTAGTGAGCAGTTCTTC. Translated: CSVDLAGGPSEQFF.

CDR3 DNA: TGTGCCAGCAGCCAAGCCTGGGACCCCTTCAATGAGCAGTTCTTC. Amino acids: CASSQAWDPFNEQFF. The V gene is TRBV7-8, the J gene TRBJ2-1, with D perhaps being TRBD1 or TRBD2 (5 bases each). Trimming left V 5 bases short and J 6 bases short, with 17 bases between. The CDR3 runs 15 residues. Germline V lookup: CDR1 SGHVS, CDR2 FQNEAQ.

The chain links TRBV5-1 to TRBJ1-1, with TRBD1 as a possible D gene (6 bases). The V gene's germline CDR1 is SGHRS and CDR2 YFSETQ. Trimming removed 4 bases from V and 1 base from J, with 14 bases in between. CDR3 length equals 15 residues. The CDR3 reads CASSVQGPPNTEAFF. Written as DNA, the CDR3 is TGCGCCAGCAGCGTGCAGGGGCCTCCGAACACTGAAGCTTTCTTT.

The chain couples TRBV6-1 to TRBJ1-1; 10 positions agree with TRBD1. Trimming cost V 6 bases and J 4 bases; bases outside gene matches: 5. Germline lookup yields CDR1 MNHNS and CDR2 SASEGT. This CDR3 has 14 amino acids. For the CDR3, the DNA is TGTGCCAGCAGGGTGGACAGGGGGATCACTGAAGCTTTCTTT. This sequence encodes CASRVDRGITEAFF.

The chain recombines TRBV24-1 with TRBJ2-3; D is perhaps TRBD1 (6 bases). This CDR3 has 17 residues. Germline V gene lookup returns CDR1 KGHDR and CDR2 SFDVKD. V lost 0 bases and J 5 bases, leaving 17 bases between the germline ends. CDR3 nucleotide sequence: TGTGCCACCAGTGATTTGCTGTCAGGGGCTTCACAAGATACGCAGTATTTT. It yields the protein CATSDLLSGASQDTQYF.

This clonotype was counted a few times. The V call is TRBV6-5, the J call TRBJ1-6; D is undetermined. CDR3 length: 13 residues. CDR1 is MNHEY and CDR2 is SVGAGI in the germline V gene. The V and J ends lost 2 bases and 15 bases respectively, with 14 bases between them. The CDR3 loop reads CASSYRPTRDLHF. The DNA for the CDR3 is TGTGCCAGCAGTTACAGACCTACCCGGGACCTCCACTTT.

Remarks on this clonotype: An end of the junction does not agree with germline; a read error may underlie this. CDR3 coding DNA: TGTGCCAGCAGCTTAACGCAGGGATCCACTGAAGTTTTCTTT. This sequence encodes CASSLTQGSTEVFF. The chain employs TRBV11-2 and TRBJ1-1, with a possible D match to TRBD1 (5 bases). Germline V CDR1 and CDR2: SGHAT, FQNNGV. CDR3 length: 14 amino acids.

This clonotype was recorded many times. The V and J genes are TRBV7-3 and TRBJ2-5; 9 nucleotides line up with TRBD1. Per germline, CDR1 SGHTA and CDR2 FQGTGA. This CDR3 spans 14 amino acids. J gave up 5 bases and V 0 bases, and 1 base lay outside the gene matches. CDR3 amino acids: CASSLTGTGETQYF. CDR3 bases: TGTGCCAGCAGCTTAACGGGGACAGGGGAGACCCAGTACTTC.